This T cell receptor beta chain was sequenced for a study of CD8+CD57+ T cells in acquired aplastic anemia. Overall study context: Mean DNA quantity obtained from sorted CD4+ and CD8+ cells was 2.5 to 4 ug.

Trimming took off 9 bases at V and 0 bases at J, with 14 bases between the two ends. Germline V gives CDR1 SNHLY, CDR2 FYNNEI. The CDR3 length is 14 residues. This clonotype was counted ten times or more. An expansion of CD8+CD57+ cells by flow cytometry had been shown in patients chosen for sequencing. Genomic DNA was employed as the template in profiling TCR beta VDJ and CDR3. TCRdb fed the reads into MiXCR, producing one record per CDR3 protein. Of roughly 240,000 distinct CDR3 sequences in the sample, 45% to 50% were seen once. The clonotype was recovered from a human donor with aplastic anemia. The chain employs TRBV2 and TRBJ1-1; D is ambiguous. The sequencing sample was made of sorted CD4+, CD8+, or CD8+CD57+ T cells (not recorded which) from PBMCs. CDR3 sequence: CASRKDIMNTEAFF. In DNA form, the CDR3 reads TGTGCCAGTAGAAAAGACATAATGAACACTGAAGCTTTCTTT. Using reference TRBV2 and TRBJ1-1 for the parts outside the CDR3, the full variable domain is EPEVTQTPSHQVTQMGQEVILRCVPISNHLYFYWYRQILGQKVEFLVSFYNNEISEKSEIFDDQFSVERPDGSNFTLKIRSTKLEDSAMYFCASRKDIMNTEAFFGQGTRLTVV.